Listed below are T cell receptor beta chains from one sample, sequenced in a study of blood T cell repertoires in COVID-19. The data were produced by immunoSEQ multiplex PCR, yet TCRdb's version contains in-frame clones alone and is incomplete. The sample holds 300,000 to 350,000 clones, about 90% seen once. The sequencing sample was made of peripheral blood. The source is a woman younger than 35 who had recovered from COVID-19. Both conserved end residues are part of each CDR3. The D gene is left open where the match is weak. Part of the rows lack a size; the others show once, few, many or a class for expanded clones.

V	J	D	size	DNA	CDR3
TRBV19	TRBJ2-1	-	-	TGTGCCAGTATGAGGAGTAGCGGATCCTACAATGAGCAGTTCTTC	CASMRSSGSYNEQFF
TRBV24-1	TRBJ2-2	-	-	TGTGCCACCCAGGGGGACTCCTCCACCGGGGAGCTGTTTTTT	CATQGDSSTGELFF
TRBV12-5	TRBJ2-1	-	once	TGTGCTAGTGGTCCCAGTAATGAGCAGTTCTTC	CASGPSNEQFF
TRBV5-1	TRBJ2-6	-	-	TGCGCCAGCAACAAAGATAACAGGGTTGGGGCCAACGTCCTGACTTTC	CASNKDNRVGANVLTF
TRBV11-2	TRBJ2-1	TRBD2	-	TGTGCCAGCAGCTTCGCCGGACTAGCGGGAGGGTTGTCCAATGAGCAGTTCTTC	CASSFAGLAGGLSNEQFF
TRBV5-6	TRBJ2-3	TRBD2	-	TGTGCCAGCAGCTTGGCTAGCGGACTGATGGTCGATACGCAGTATTTT	CASSLASGLMVDTQYF
TRBV20-1	TRBJ2-3	TRBD1	-	TGCAGTGCTAGTGTGGACAGGGGGAGGGCTACGCAGTATTTT	CSASVDRGRATQYF
TRBV7-9	TRBJ2-1	TRBD2	few	TGTGCCAGCAGCTTAGCGCTGAGCGGGGAGTACAATGAGCAGTTCTTC	CASSLALSGEYNEQFF
TRBV5-1	TRBJ2-1	-	-	TGCGCCAGCAGCCTAAGACTAGTACACAATGAGCAGTTCTTC	CASSLRLVHNEQFF
TRBV7-2	TRBJ2-5	TRBD2	-	TGTGCCAGCAGCTTACGTGCGGGAGGCCCGAATGTACAAGAGACCCAGTACTTC	CASSLRAGGPNVQETQYF
TRBV7-8	TRBJ2-5	-	-	TGTGCCAGCAGCTATTCACCGACAGGGGAGGGAGAGACCCAGTACTTC	CASSYSPTGEGETQYF
TRBV7-2	TRBJ2-2	-	few	TGTGCCAGCAGCTTAAGGTGGGGCGGGAACACCGGGGAGCTGTTTTTT	CASSLRWGGNTGELFF
TRBV5-4	TRBJ2-1	TRBD2	-	TGTGCCAGCAGCCCGAGGCCTAGCGGGATGTTGTGGGAGCAGTTCTTC	CASSPRPSGMLWEQFF
TRBV19	TRBJ1-4	TRBD1	few	TGTGCCAGTAGTTCCCGGGACAGGGAGGGAAAACTGTTTTTT	CASSSRDREGKLFF
TRBV5-1	TRBJ1-1	-	-	TGCGCCAGCAGCCCGTTGTTAGAGGACACTGAAGCTTTCTTT	CASSPLLEDTEAFF
TRBV14	TRBJ2-1	-	-	TGTGCCAGCAGCCAAGGCATGGTTGGCCGAATTTACAATGAGCAGTTCTTC	CASSQGMVGRIYNEQFF
TRBV29-1	TRBJ2-5	-	-	TGCAGCGTGACGAATCGGGGAGGAGGTGAGACCCAGTACTTC	CSVTNRGGGETQYF
TRBV7-8	TRBJ2-1	TRBD2	-	TGTGCCAGCAGCTTAGTGGCGGGAGGGCCAAATGAGCAGTTCTTC	CASSLVAGGPNEQFF
TRBV5-1	TRBJ2-1	TRBD2	-	TGCGCCAGCAGCCCGTACTCTAGCGGATTTTACAATGAGCAGTTCTTC	CASSPYSSGFYNEQFF
TRBV11-3	TRBJ2-2	-	few	TGTGCCTCCACTAGTGGGCGGAACACCGGGGAGCTGTTTTTT	CASTSGRNTGELFF
TRBV5-1	TRBJ2-5	-	-	TGCGCCAGCAGCCAATCGCACAGGGTCCAAGAGACCCAGTACTTC	CASSQSHRVQETQYF
TRBV7-2	TRBJ2-1	TRBD2	-	TGTGCCAGCAGCTTATCGGCTAGCGGAAGCAATGAGCAGTTCTTC	CASSLSASGSNEQFF
TRBV6-4	TRBJ1-5	-	-	TGTGCCAGCAGTCGGGAGCGCAATCAGCCCCAGCATTTT	CASSRERNQPQHF
TRBV11-3	TRBJ1-1	TRBD1	-	TGTGCCAGCAGCCCTACAAGGACAGGGAAGAAAGCTTTCTTT	CASSPTRTGKKAFF
TRBV24-1	TRBJ1-5	-	-	TGTGCCACCAGTGACCCACAGGCCCCCAATCAGCCCCAGCATTTT	CATSDPQAPNQPQHF
TRBV6-5	TRBJ1-1	-	-	TGTGCCAGCAGTTACTCACGGCGGATGGTAGCTTTCTTT	CASSYSRRMVAFF
TRBV29-1	TRBJ1-2	-	-	TGCAGCGTTGAGGAGTCAGGGCCCTGGGGCTACACCTTC	CSVEESGPWGYTF
TRBV7-8	TRBJ2-3	TRBD2	-	TGTGCCAGCAGCTTAAGAAGGACTAGCGGAACAGATACGCAGTATTTT	CASSLRRTSGTDTQYF
TRBV11-3	TRBJ1-5	-	-	TGTGCCAGCAGCGGTGGGGGGGGTCAGCCCCAGCATTTT	CASSGGGGQPQHF
TRBV30	TRBJ2-2	-	-	TGTGCCTGGAGTGTACAGACCTACACCGGGGAGCTGTTTTTT	CAWSVQTYTGELFF
TRBV20-1	TRBJ2-3	-	-	TGCAGTGCTGGGCTCTCGGCGCAGTATTTT	CSAGLSAQYF
TRBV18	TRBJ2-4	-	-	TGTGCCAGCTCACCAGGGGCCATTCAGTACTTC	CASSPGAIQYF
TRBV4-1	TRBJ2-5	-	-	TGCGCCAGCAGCCCCCCGGGAGAGAAAGAGACCCAGTACTTC	CASSPPGEKETQYF
TRBV15	TRBJ1-2	-	-	TGTGCCACCAGCAGAGAGGGGACACGCTATGGCTACACCTTC	CATSREGTRYGYTF
TRBV11-3	TRBJ2-5	TRBD2	-	TGTGCCAGCAGCCCCGGACTAGCGGGAGTAGAGGGAAGCCGGACCCAGTACTTC	CASSPGLAGVEGSRTQYF
TRBV19	TRBJ2-1	-	-	TGTGCCAGTAGTACGGGACTTTCGTACTACAATGAGCAGTTCTTC	CASSTGLSYYNEQFF
TRBV11-2	TRBJ1-1	-	-	TGTGCCAGCAGCCGCCCGGGACACGACACTGAAGCTTTCTTT	CASSRPGHDTEAFF
TRBV24-1	TRBJ1-2	TRBD1	-	TGTGCCACCAGTGATACCGCCGCCGGGACAGACTACTATGGCTACACCTTC	CATSDTAAGTDYYGYTF
TRBV20-1	TRBJ2-1	TRBD2	-	TGCAGTGCTAGTTCGGCGGGAGGGCCTCCGTTCTTC	CSASSAGGPPFF